The 27 T cell receptor beta chains below were found in one sample sequenced in a study of siplizumab effects on memory and regulatory T cells. Measured with immunoSEQ multiplex PCR; TCRdb has only the in-frame clones, and not every one. Among around 95,000 clones listed, more than 85% were seen once. Sequencing was carried out using CD4+ T cells sorted from blood. These receptors were obtained from a human donor in good health.

This chain links TRBV19 with TRBJ1-5; a possible D gene is TRBD1 (6 bases). The CDR3 loop spans 16 amino acids. Germline assignment: CDR1 LNHDA and CDR2 SQIVND (reference sequence). Trimming cost V 2 bases and J 0 bases, with 11 bases left between them. This CDR3 reads CASSIMGAFSNQPQHF. CDR3 bases: TGTGCCAGTAGTATAATGGGGGCGTTTAGCAATCAGCCCCAGCATTTT.

The gene calls are TRBV2 and TRBJ2-3, with D unclear. Germline CDR1 SNHLY, CDR2 FYNNEI. The CDR3 has 12 residues. The V gene lost 6 bases and the J gene lost 4 bases, with 8 bases spanning the gap. The CDR3: CASSSGADTQYF. CDR3 DNA: TGTGCCAGCAGCTCTGGAGCAGATACGCAGTATTTT.

The chain carries TRBV5-1 and TRBJ2-1; 12 positions match TRBD2. Losses at the gene ends were 4 bases for V and 6 bases for J; bases not matched to a gene: 5. The germline CDR1 and CDR2 sequences are SGHRS and YFSETQ. CDR3 length: 15 residues. CDR3 coding DNA: TGCGCCAGCAGCCTAAGACTAGCGGGGGCCAATGAGCAGTTCTTC. Its protein product is CASSLRLAGANEQFF.

V is TRBV18 and J is TRBJ1-1, with D hard to call. V was trimmed by 2 bases and J by 0 bases, leaving 7 bases between them. This CDR3 is built from 14 residues. Germline V lookup: CDR1 KGHSH, CDR2 LQKENI. The CDR3 region is CASSPAGMNTEAFF. As DNA, the CDR3 is TGTGCCAGCTCACCAGCAGGAATGAACACTGAAGCTTTCTTT.

The rearrangement links TRBV28 to TRBJ2-7; 7 nucleotides align to TRBD2. J was trimmed by 3 bases and V by 8 bases; bases with no gene match: 4. This CDR3 spans 12 amino acids. Germline values: CDR1 MDHEN, CDR2 SYDVKM. CDR3 residues: CASLGGGYEQYF. CDR3 bases: TGTGCCAGCCTGGGGGGGGGCTACGAGCAGTACTTC. The whole variable domain, remainder taken from reference TRBV28 and TRBJ2-7, is DVKVTQSSRYLVKRTGEKVFLECVQDMDHENMFWYRQDPGLGLRLIYFSYDVKMKEKGDIPEGYSVSREKKERFSLILESASTNQTSMYLCASLGGGYEQYFGPGTRLTVT.

The sample holds one count of this clone. This chain uses TRBV5-1 with TRBJ2-2; TRBD1 matches at 9 bases. Germline-derived CDR1 and CDR2 are SGHRS and YFSETQ. This CDR3 is 16 amino acids long. V was clipped by 8 bases and J by 0 bases; unmatched bases: 8. For the CDR3, the DNA is TGCGCCAGTCAACAGGGGGCCCACGCGAACACCGGGGAGCTGTTTTTT. It specifies CASQQGAHANTGELFF. Using reference TRBV5-1 and TRBJ2-2 for the parts outside the CDR3, the full variable domain is KAGVTQTPRYLIKTRGQQVTLSCSPISGHRSVSWYQQTPGQGLQFLFEYFSETQRNKGNFPGRFSGRQFSNSRSEMNVSTLELGDSALYLCASQQGAHANTGELFFGEGSRLTVL.

This clone was seen a handful of times. The genes are TRBV2 and TRBJ2-1, with D unclear. The CDR3 is 21 residues long. CDR1 and CDR2 (germline): SNHLY, FYNNEI. V dropped 3 bases and J dropped 4 bases, with 31 bases sitting between them. CDR3 loop: CASSEPTYHSDGPTLYNEQFF. As DNA, the CDR3 is TGTGCCAGCAGTGAGCCTACTTACCATTCTGATGGTCCGACCCTTTACAATGAGCAGTTCTTC.

This clone was observed once. The chain's CDR3 is CASSRFTSDEQYF. The CDR3 DNA is TGTGCCAGCAGTCGATTTACTAGCGACGAGCAGTACTTC. This rearrangement joins TRBV27 to TRBJ2-7, with 7 bases fitting TRBD2. Germline V gene lookup returns CDR1 MNHEY and CDR2 SMNVEV (reference sequence). J gave up 5 bases and V 5 bases, and 6 bases lay outside the gene matches. This CDR3 has 13 residues.

V usage is TRBV16 and J usage is TRBJ1-2, with a tentative D call TRBD1 (5 bases). This CDR3 comprises 14 residues. The germline V gene has CDR1 KGHSY and CDR2 FQNENV. Trimming took off 3 bases at V and 3 bases at J, with 11 bases between the two ends. As DNA, the CDR3 is TGTGCCAGCAGCCAGCAGGGTTCCTACTATGGCTACACCTTC. Its protein is CASSQQGSYYGYTF.

The gene calls are TRBV9 and TRBJ2-5; no definite D call. Trimming took off 0 bases at V and 4 bases at J, with 4 bases between the two ends. The CDR3 sequence is 12 residues long. Per germline, CDR1 SGDLS and CDR2 YYNGEE. The DNA of the CDR3 is TGTGCCAGCAGCGTAGATGGAGAGACCCAGTACTTC. This sequence encodes CASSVDGETQYF.

A few counts support this clone. V is TRBV7-9 and J is TRBJ1-1, with D uncertain. Germline values: CDR1 SEHNR, CDR2 FQNEAQ (reference sequence). This CDR3 region has 13 residues. V was trimmed by 5 bases and J by 4 bases, leaving 11 bases between them. The CDR3 protein is CASSLTQRTEAFF. CDR3 coding DNA: TGTGCCAGCAGCCTTACCCAGCGCACTGAAGCTTTCTTT.

The V and J genes are TRBV21-1 and TRBJ2-3; TRBD2 is the table's D call, not checked against the DNA. TRBV21-1 is marked as a pseudogene. This CDR3 has 15 residues. The CDR3 is CASSKAFGGTDTQYF. CDR3 nucleotides: TGTGCCAGCAGCAAAGCGTTCGGGGGCACAGATACGCAGTATTTT.

The rearrangement links TRBV4-1 to TRBJ2-5; 10 bases fit TRBD1. This CDR3 comprises 17 residues. Germline V gives CDR1 MGHRA, CDR2 YSYEKL. After removal of 4 bases from V and 10 bases from J, the junction contained 18 bases not matched to a gene. The CDR3 loop is CASSPPRGDRGVSDQYF. The CDR3 nucleotides are TGCGCCAGCAGCCCACCCAGGGGGGACAGGGGTGTTAGTGACCAGTACTTC.

This rearrangement joins TRBV15 to TRBJ2-3; 9 bases agree with TRBD2. The CDR3 covers 16 residues. Germline V gene data show CDR1 as LNHNV and CDR2 as YYDKDF (reference sequence). The V segment lost 5 bases and the J segment 2 bases; nucleotides outside the gene matches: 8. The CDR3 sequence: CATSDKRGAYTDTQYF. CDR3 nucleotide sequence: TGTGCCACCAGCGATAAGCGGGGGGCTTACACAGATACGCAGTATTTT.

V is TRBV28 and J is TRBJ1-2; 10 bases line up with TRBD1. CDR3 length: 16 residues. Germline trimming cut 4 bases from V and 4 bases from J; bases unmatched to any gene: 9. CDR1 and CDR2 (germline): MDHEN, SYDVKM. The CDR3 DNA reads as TGTGCCAGCAGTTCCTATCCCGGGACAGGGGTCTATGGCTACACCTTC. Its protein product is CASSSYPGTGVYGYTF.

V is TRBV18 and J is TRBJ2-7; the match to TRBD1 covers 7 bases. Germline trimming cut 4 bases from V and 3 bases from J; bases unmatched to any gene: 6. Germline V gene lookup returns CDR1 KGHSH and CDR2 LQKENI. The CDR3 contains 14 residues. In DNA, the CDR3 is TGTGCCAGCTCACTACTCCGGGACAGCTACGAGCAGTACTTC. Translated, it gives CASSLLRDSYEQYF.

The V and J genes are TRBV27 and TRBJ2-7; D is unclear. Trimming took 4 bases from V and 4 from J, leaving 17 bases between them. The CDR3 runs 15 residues. Looked up from germline, CDR1 is MNHEY and CDR2 is SMNVEV (reference sequence). The CDR3 DNA reads as TGTGCCAGCAGTTCCATCAGGTCCCGCGATTACGAGCAGTACTTC. This encodes CASSSIRSRDYEQYF.

This clone is a singleton in its sample. The chain employs TRBV29-1 and TRBJ1-2, with TRBD1 matching over 9 bases. Germline V gives CDR1 SQVTM, CDR2 ANQGSEA. V was pared by 6 bases and J by 3 bases, with 2 bases of the junction left unmatched. CDR3 length equals 12 residues. This CDR3 reads CSVRQGDYGYTF. Written as DNA, the CDR3 is TGCAGCGTACGACAGGGGGACTATGGCTACACCTTC.

This sequence joins TRBV4-2 and TRBJ1-1; maybe TRBD1 (5 bases). This CDR3 has 14 amino acids. V lost 2 bases and J lost 1, with 8 bases in between. The germline CDR1 and CDR2 sequences are LGHNA and YNFKEQ. This chain's CDR3 is CASSQWQGNTEAFF. The CDR3 DNA reads TGTGCCAGCAGCCAATGGCAGGGGAACACTGAAGCTTTCTTT.

In its sample, this clone was seen once. The chain combines TRBV7-8 with TRBJ2-7, with 8 bases that match TRBD1. CDR1 and CDR2 from the germline V gene are SGHVS and FQNEAQ. The junction had 8 bases not matched to a gene; V was cut back by 1 base and J by 3 bases. The CDR3 extends over 16 amino acids. The CDR3 region has the DNA TGTGCCAGCAGCTTAGGGGTGCCGGGACAGGTCTACGAGCAGTACTTC. It encodes CASSLGVPGQVYEQYF. Using reference TRBV7-8 and TRBJ2-7 for the parts outside the CDR3, the full variable domain is GAGVSQSPRYKVAKRGQDVALRCDPISGHVSLFWYQQALGQGPEFLTYFQNEAQLDKSGLPSDRFFAERPEGSVSTLKIQRTQQEDSAVYLCASSLGVPGQVYEQYFGPGTRLTVT.

This clone has just one count. The CDR3 region has the DNA TGCGCCAGCAGCTTGCTCAGCCCGGGACCCTACGAGCAGTACTTC. This sequence encodes CASSLLSPGPYEQYF. The chain couples TRBV5-1 to TRBJ2-7; either TRBD1 or TRBD2 may fit D (5 bases each). Germline V lookup: CDR1 SGHRS, CDR2 YFSETQ. CDR3 length: 15 amino acids. The V gene lost 1 base and the J gene lost 2 bases, with 13 bases spanning the gap.

This clone occurred once. J is TRBJ1-1 and V is TRBV7-9, with 7 bases identical to TRBD1. The CDR3 spans 14 residues. Germline lookup yields CDR1 SEHNR and CDR2 FQNEAQ (reference sequence). V lost 5 bases to trimming and J lost 1 base; unmatched junction nucleotides: 4. The CDR3, as DNA: TGTGCCAGCAGCCGGGAGGGGGCGAACACTGAAGCTTTCTTT. Its protein is CASSREGANTEAFF.

This sequence joins TRBV27 and TRBJ2-7, with D possibly TRBD1 on 6 matching bases. V was clipped by 3 bases and J by 4 bases, with 22 bases between them. The CDR3 is made up of 17 amino acids. Germline CDR1 and CDR2: MNHEY and SMNVEV (reference sequence). The CDR3 is CASSFSGTGTRHYEQYF. The CDR3 nucleotides read TGTGCCAGCAGTTTTTCGGGTACCGGGACACGACATTACGAGCAGTACTTC.

The rearrangement joins TRBV2 to TRBJ2-3, with 10 positions matching TRBD2. Per the germline V gene, CDR1 is SNHLY and CDR2 is FYNNEI. The J segment lost 0 bases and the V segment lost 6 bases, leaving 3 bases of the junction unmatched. The CDR3 loop spans 15 amino acids. CDR3 sequence reads: CASSPLAGSTDTQYF. In DNA form, the CDR3 reads TGTGCCAGCAGCCCACTAGCGGGGAGCACAGATACGCAGTATTTT. The whole variable domain, remainder taken from reference TRBV2 and TRBJ2-3, is EPEVTQTPSHQVTQMGQEVILRCVPISNHLYFYWYRQILGQKVEFLVSFYNNEISEKSEIFDDQFSVERPDGSNFTLKIRSTKLEDSAMYFCASSPLAGSTDTQYFGPGTRLTVL.

The sample holds one count of this clone. The gene calls are TRBV27 and TRBJ1-1; the D gene is possibly TRBD1 (6 bases). Trimming shortened V by 0 bases and J by 4 bases, and 15 bases separated the two germline ends. The germline CDR1 and CDR2 sequences are MNHEY and SMNVEV (reference sequence). The CDR3 consists of 16 residues. In DNA form, the CDR3 reads TGTGCCAGCAGTTTATCTATTTTACAGGGAAGCACTGAAGCTTTCTTT. Amino acid sequence: CASSLSILQGSTEAFF.

The gene calls are TRBV6-1 and TRBJ1-1; 9 nucleotides line up with TRBD1. J was trimmed by 5 bases and V by 10 bases; bases with no gene match: 8. This CDR3 has 13 residues. Germline CDR1 and CDR2: MNHNS and SASEGT. This CDR3 is CANHRGRSTEAFF. The CDR3 nucleotides are TGTGCCAATCACAGGGGGCGGAGTACTGAAGCTTTCTTT.

This chain joins TRBV5-1 and TRBJ1-1; no definite D call. Trimming took off 2 bases at V and 11 bases at J, with 13 bases between the two ends. This CDR3 has 12 amino acids. CDR1 and CDR2 from the germline V gene are SGHRS and YFSETQ. The CDR3 is CASSFPGNEAFF. The CDR3 DNA reads as TGCGCCAGCAGCTTTCCAGGAAATGAGGCTTTCTTT.